This T cell receptor (beta chain) was observed in a study of response to subunit inactivated influenza vaccine. General study findings and limits: The authors suggested that every seasonal influenza vaccination recruits few new T cells.

Using its own MiXCR run on the RT-PCR reads, TCRdb lists one record per CDR3 protein. The sample carries 550,000 to 800,000 distinct CDR3 sequences, around 14% recorded once. CDR1 and CDR2 (germline): MNHNS, SASEGT. V lost 11 bases, J lost 4 bases, and 7 bases stayed unmatched. The CDR3 spans 13 residues. Concerning this clonotype: Antigen specificity is unknown.

The clonotype was recovered from a man in his fifties who received an inactivated influenza vaccine. This sample comprised PBMCs from blood, obtained roughly 13 days after vaccination. The V gene is TRBV6-1, the J gene TRBJ2-7, with 11 bases aligning to TRBD2. Here the CDR3 reads CAGSGGDSYEQYF. For the CDR3, the DNA is TGTGCCGGTAGCGGGGGGGATAGTTACGAGCAGTACTTC.